This T cell receptor beta chain is drawn from a study of cytomegalovirus exposure and HLA in healthy donors. Overall study results and limits: Per published reports, the classifier diagnosed cytomegalovirus status with high specificity and sensitivity. The investigators catalogued 164 TCR beta chains as cytomegalovirus-associated. Whilst most TCR sequences proved rare, a subset of public TCRs occurred across many donors.

CDR3 size: 17 residues. Unmatched junction bases numbered 9, after V lost 2 bases and J lost 1 base. Germline lookup yields CDR1 SGDLS and CDR2 YYNGEE. For this clone: Its target is unknown.

Clones were read by immunoSEQ multiplex PCR, and TCRdb kept only the in-frame ones, dropping some. This table holds about 170,000 clones, around nine tenths found once. V gene TRBV9 combines with J gene TRBJ2-1, with 7 bases lining up with TRBD2. The receptor's source is a woman under 30 in good health and CMV-seropositive. The sequenced sample consisted of PBMCs. CDR3 sequence: CASSVASRGRSYNEQFF. CDR3 bases: TGTGCCAGCAGCGTGGCCTCGCGGGGGAGGTCCTACAATGAGCAGTTCTTC.